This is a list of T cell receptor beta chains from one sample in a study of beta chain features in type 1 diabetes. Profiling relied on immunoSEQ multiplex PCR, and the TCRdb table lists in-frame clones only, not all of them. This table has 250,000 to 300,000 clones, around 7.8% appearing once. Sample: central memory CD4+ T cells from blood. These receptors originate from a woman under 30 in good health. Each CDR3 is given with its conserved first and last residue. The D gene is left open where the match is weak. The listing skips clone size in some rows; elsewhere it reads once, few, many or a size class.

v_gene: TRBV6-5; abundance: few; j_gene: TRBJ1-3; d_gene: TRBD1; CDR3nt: TGTGCCAGCAGTTACTCGGCAGGGGGCTGGAACACCATATATTTT; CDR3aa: CASSYSAGGWNTIYF
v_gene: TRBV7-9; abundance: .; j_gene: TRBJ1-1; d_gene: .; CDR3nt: TGTGCCAGCAGCTTAATCCGGAGAGAGAACACTGAAGCTTTCTTT; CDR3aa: CASSLIRRENTEAFF
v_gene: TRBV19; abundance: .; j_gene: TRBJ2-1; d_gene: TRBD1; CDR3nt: TGTGCCAGTACTTCCGGGACAGGGGGGTCCAATGAGCAGTTCTTC; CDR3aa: CASTSGTGGSNEQFF
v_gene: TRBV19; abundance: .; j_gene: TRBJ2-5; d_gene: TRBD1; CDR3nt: TGTGCCAGTAGGGGACAGGGGACAGAGACCCAGTACTTC; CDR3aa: CASRGQGTETQYF
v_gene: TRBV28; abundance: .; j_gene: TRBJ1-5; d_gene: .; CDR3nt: TGTGCCAGCAGTTCGCCCAGTCAGGGTAGGCAGCCCCAGCATTTT; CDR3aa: CASSSPSQGRQPQHF
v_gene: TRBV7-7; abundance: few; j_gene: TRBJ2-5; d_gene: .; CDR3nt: TGTGCCATCGGACAGGGAGGGGAGACCCAGTACTTC; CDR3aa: CAIGQGGETQYF
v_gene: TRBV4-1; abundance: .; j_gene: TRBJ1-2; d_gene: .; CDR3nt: TGCGCCAGCAGCCAAGATCCAAACTATGGCTACACCTTC; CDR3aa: CASSQDPNYGYTF
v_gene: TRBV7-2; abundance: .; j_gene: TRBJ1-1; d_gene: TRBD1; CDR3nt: TGTGCCAGCAGCTGGGACAGGGGTGGCACTGAAGCTTTCTTT; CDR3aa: CASSWDRGGTEAFF
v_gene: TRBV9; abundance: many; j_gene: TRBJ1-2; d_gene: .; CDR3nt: TGTGCCAGCAGCGTAGCAGGGGAGGGGTACGGCTACACCTTC; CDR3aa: CASSVAGEGYGYTF
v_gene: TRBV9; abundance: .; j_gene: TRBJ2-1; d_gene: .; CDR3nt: TGTGCCAGCAGCGTGGATCCGGACCCATCACACAATGAGCAGTTCTTC; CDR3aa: CASSVDPDPSHNEQFF
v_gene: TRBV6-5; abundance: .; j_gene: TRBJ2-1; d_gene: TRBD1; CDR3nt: TGTGCCAGCAGTTGGGGACAGGGGGATTCCTACAATGAGCAGTTCTTC; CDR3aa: CASSWGQGDSYNEQFF
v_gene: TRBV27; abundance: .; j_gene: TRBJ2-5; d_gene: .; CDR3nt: TGTGCCAGCAGTGTAAGGTCCTTGGGTCAGACCCAGTACTTC; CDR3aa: CASSVRSLGQTQYF
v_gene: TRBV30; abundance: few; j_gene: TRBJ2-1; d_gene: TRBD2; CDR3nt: TGTGCCTGGAGCCGCCTAGGCGGGGGTTACTCCTACAATGAGCAGTTCTTC; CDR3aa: CAWSRLGGGYSYNEQFF
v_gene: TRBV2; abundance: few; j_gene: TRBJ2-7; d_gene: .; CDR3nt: TGTGCCAGCAGGGGAGGTTCCTACGAGCAGTACTTC; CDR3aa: CASRGGSYEQYF
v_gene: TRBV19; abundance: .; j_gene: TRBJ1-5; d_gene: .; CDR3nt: TGTGCCAGTAGTAAGGAAAGGGATCAGCCCCAGCATTTT; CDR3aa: CASSKERDQPQHF
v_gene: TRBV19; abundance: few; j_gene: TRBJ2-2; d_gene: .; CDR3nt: TGTGCCAGTAGTTCCGGGCGGGACACCGGGGAGCTGTTTTTT; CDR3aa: CASSSGRDTGELFF
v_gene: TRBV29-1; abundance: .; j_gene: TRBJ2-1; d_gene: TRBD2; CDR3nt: TGCAGCGTTGACGGGGGGGAAGTAGGTGGCTTTGGATTTAATGAGCAGTTCTTC; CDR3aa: CSVDGGEVGGFGFNEQFF
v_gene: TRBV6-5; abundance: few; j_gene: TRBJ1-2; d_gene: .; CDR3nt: TGTGCCAGCAGTTACACGGCAGGGACTGGCTACACCTTC; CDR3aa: CASSYTAGTGYTF
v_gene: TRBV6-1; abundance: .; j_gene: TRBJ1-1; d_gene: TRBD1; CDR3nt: TGTGCCAGCAGTGATCTCTTTGCCGGGACAGGGCATGGAGCTTTCTTT; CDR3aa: CASSDLFAGTGHGAFF
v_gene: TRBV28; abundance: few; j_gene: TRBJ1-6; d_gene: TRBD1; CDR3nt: TGTGCCAGTTCACGTTATGGTCTCACCTTCGGGACAGGGAATTCACCCCTCCACTTT; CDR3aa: CASSRYGLTFGTGNSPLHF
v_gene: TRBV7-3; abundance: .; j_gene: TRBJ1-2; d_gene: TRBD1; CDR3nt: TGTGCCAGCAGCTTGGACAGGGGGCTGGATGGCTACACCTTC; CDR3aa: CASSLDRGLDGYTF
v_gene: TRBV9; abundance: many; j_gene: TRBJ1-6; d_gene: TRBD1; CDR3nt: TGTGCCAGCAGCGTAGCGGGACAGAGCTCCTATAATTCACCCCTCCACTTT; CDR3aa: CASSVAGQSSYNSPLHF
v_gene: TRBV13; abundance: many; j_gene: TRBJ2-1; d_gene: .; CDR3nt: TGTGCCAGCAGCTTAGCTAGCGCCAGACCCCTCAATGAGCAGTTCTTC; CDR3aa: CASSLASARPLNEQFF
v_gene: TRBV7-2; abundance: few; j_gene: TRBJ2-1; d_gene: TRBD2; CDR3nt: TGTGCCAGTTTACCCGCGGGGGTACGGAATGAGCAGTTCTTC; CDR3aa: CASLPAGVRNEQFF
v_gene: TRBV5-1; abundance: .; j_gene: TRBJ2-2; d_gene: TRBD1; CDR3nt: TGCGCCAGCGGGACAGGGCAGAACACCGGGGAGCTGTTTTTT; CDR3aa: CASGTGQNTGELFF
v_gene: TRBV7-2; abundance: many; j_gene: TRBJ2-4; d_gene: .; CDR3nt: TGTGCCAGCAGCTCGCCCGTGTCCAAAAACATTCAGTACTTC; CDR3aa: CASSSPVSKNIQYF
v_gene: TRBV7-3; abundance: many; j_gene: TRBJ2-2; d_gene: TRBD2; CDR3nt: TGTGCCAGCAGGCGAGGAGGGAGGGCAAACACCGGGGAGCTGTTTTTT; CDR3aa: CASRRGGRANTGELFF
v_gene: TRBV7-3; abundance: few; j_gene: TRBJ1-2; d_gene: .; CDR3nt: TGCGCCAGCAGCCAAGTGGGCAACAACTATGGCTACACCTTC; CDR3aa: CASSQVGNNYGYTF
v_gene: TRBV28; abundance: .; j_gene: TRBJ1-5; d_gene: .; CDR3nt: TGTGCCAGCAGTTTAGTCGGTCAGCCCCAGCATTTT; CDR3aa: CASSLVGQPQHF
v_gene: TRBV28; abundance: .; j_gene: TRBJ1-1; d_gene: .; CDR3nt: TGTGCCAGCAGTTACGTGGACACTGAAGCTTTCTTT; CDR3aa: CASSYVDTEAFF
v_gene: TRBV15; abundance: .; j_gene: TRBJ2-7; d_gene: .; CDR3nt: TGTGCCACCAGCAGAGGCAGCGGAGGCAGCTCCTACGAGCAGTACTTC; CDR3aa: CATSRGSGGSSYEQYF
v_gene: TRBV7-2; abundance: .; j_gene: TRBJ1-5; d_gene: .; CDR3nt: TGTGCCAGCAGCCAAAGGGATACAGGACAGCCCCAGCATTTT; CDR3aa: CASSQRDTGQPQHF
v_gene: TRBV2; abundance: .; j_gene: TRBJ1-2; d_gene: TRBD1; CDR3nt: TGTGCCGCTCGACAGGGAAGAAACTATGGCTACACCTTC; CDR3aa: CAARQGRNYGYTF
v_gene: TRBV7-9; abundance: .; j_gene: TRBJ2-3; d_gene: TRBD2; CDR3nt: TGTGCCAGCAGCCGCATAGCGGGAGGGCCGAATACGCAGTATTTT; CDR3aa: CASSRIAGGPNTQYF
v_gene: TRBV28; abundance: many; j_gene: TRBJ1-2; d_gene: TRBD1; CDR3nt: TGTGCCAGCAGTCCCTGGACAGGGAAGAACTATGGCTACACCTTC; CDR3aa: CASSPWTGKNYGYTF